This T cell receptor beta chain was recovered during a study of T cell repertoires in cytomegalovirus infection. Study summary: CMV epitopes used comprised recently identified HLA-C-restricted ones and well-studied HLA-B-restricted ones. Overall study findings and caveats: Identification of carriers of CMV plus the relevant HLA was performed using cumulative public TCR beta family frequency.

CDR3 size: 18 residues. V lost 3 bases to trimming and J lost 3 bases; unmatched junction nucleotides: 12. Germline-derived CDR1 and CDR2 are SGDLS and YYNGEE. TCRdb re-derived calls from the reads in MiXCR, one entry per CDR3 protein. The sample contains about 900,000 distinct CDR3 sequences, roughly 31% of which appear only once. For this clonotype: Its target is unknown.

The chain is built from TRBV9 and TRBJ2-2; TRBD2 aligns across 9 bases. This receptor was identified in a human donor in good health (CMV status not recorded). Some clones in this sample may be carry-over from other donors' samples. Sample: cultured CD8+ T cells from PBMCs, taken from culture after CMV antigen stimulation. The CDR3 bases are TGTGCCAGCAGCGAGTGGAGGGGCGGGGGGGCGGACACCGGGGAGCTGTTTTTT. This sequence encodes CASSEWRGGGADTGELFF.